These 16 T cell receptor beta chains share one sample of origin, sequenced in a study of identical twins. Each CDR3 protein is one row after TCRdb ran MiXCR on the 5' RACE reads. The sample has 150,000 or so distinct CDR3 sequences, around 3.5% seen once. Material: memory T cells sorted from blood. These receptor sequences come from a young man in good health.

This clonotype turned up a few times. The chain is built from TRBV7-6 and TRBJ2-1, with TRBD2 as a possible D gene (5 bases). The CDR3 consists of 16 residues. V dropped 6 bases and J dropped 4 bases, with 19 bases sitting between them. The germline V gene has CDR1 SGHVS and CDR2 FNYEAQ. As DNA, the CDR3 is TGTGCCAGCAGTCCCAACCCACCCGGGATATACAATGAGCAGTTCTTC. Its translation: CASSPNPPGIYNEQFF.

A few counts support this clonotype. The genes are TRBV7-9 and TRBJ2-3; TRBD1 might be the D (6 bases). The ends were cut back, 5 bases at V and 6 bases at J, with 18 bases in the middle. The CDR3 consists of 15 residues. Germline V gene lookup returns CDR1 SEHNR and CDR2 FQNEAQ (reference sequence). In nucleotides, the CDR3 is TGTGCCAGCAGCCCCGGGACAAGTTCTGTGGATACGCAGTATTTT. Translation: CASSPGTSSVDTQYF. Variable domain in full (rest from reference TRBV7-9 and TRBJ2-3): DTGVSQNPRHKITKRGQNVTFRCDPISEHNRLYWYRQTLGQGPEFLTYFQNEAQLEKSRLLSDRFSAERPKGSFSTLEIQRTEQGDSAMYLCASSPGTSSVDTQYFGPGTRLTVL.

This clonotype has ten or more counts. This chain connects TRBV19 to TRBJ2-5; either TRBD1 or TRBD2 may supply D (7 bases each). V was clipped by 8 bases and J by 2 bases, with 12 bases between them. In germline, CDR1 is LNHDA, CDR2 SQIVND (reference sequence). The CDR3 loop spans 13 amino acids. This CDR3 is CASSGGVQETQYF. The CDR3 nucleotides are TGTGCCAGTTCAGGGGGGGTTCAAGAGACCCAGTACTTC.

This clonotype was picked up many times. The chain carries TRBV12-5 and TRBJ2-2; possibly TRBD1 for D (5 bases). The CDR3 totals 14 residues. CDR1 LGHNT and CDR2 FRNRAP come from the germline V gene. The V gene lost 2 bases and the J gene lost 5 bases, with 9 bases spanning the gap. CDR3 sequence reads: CASGLQGSTGELFF. CDR3 DNA: TGTGCTAGTGGTTTGCAGGGTTCGACCGGGGAGCTGTTTTTT. Full variable domain (outside the CDR3, taken from reference TRBV12-5 and TRBJ2-2): DARVTQTPRHKVTEMGQEVTMRCQPILGHNTVFWYRQTMMQGLELLAYFRNRAPLDDSGMPKDRFSAEMPDATLATLKIQPSEPRDSAVYFCASGLQGSTGELFFGEGSRLTVL.

This clonotype was picked up many times. This chain joins TRBV27 and TRBJ2-7; possible D gene TRBD2, 5 bases. The V end was cut by 6 bases, the J end by 6 bases, with 9 bases between. Germline values: CDR1 MNHEY, CDR2 SMNVEV (reference sequence). This CDR3 comprises 11 residues. The CDR3 spells CASRLGGEQYF. The CDR3 DNA sequence: TGTGCCAGCAGACTTGGAGGCGAGCAGTACTTC.

Many counts were recorded for this clonotype. Here the CDR3 reads CASSPRQGADTQYF. In DNA, the CDR3 is TGCGCCAGCAGTCCCAGACAGGGGGCAGATACGCAGTATTTT. This chain links TRBV4-1 with TRBJ2-3; 9 nucleotides agree with TRBD1. This CDR3 spans 14 amino acids. V lost 6 bases and J lost 4; bases outside the gene matches: 5. Germline values: CDR1 MGHRA, CDR2 YSYEKL.

This clonotype has ten or more counts. The rearrangement joins TRBV20-1 to TRBJ1-5; a possible D gene is TRBD1 (6 bases). Per the germline V gene, CDR1 is DFQATT and CDR2 is SNEGSKA (reference sequence). The CDR3 spans 15 residues. Trimming shortened V by 0 bases and J by 1 base, and 10 bases separated the two germline ends. In nucleotides, the CDR3 is TGCAGTGCTAGAGATGGGCAGGGGAGCAATCAGCCCCAGCATTTT. Its protein is CSARDGQGSNQPQHF.

This clonotype was counted ten times or more. The chain couples TRBV11-2 to TRBJ2-7; unclear D gene. The CDR3 spans 14 residues. CDR1 SGHAT and CDR2 FQNNGV come from the germline V gene. Trimming pared 1 base from V and 5 bases from J, leaving 12 bases between. CDR3 loop: CASSLGPSRNEQYV. The CDR3 DNA reads TGTGCCAGCAGCTTAGGTCCATCGAGGAACGAGCAGTACGTC.

This clonotype was observed at least ten times. The J gene is TRBJ2-1, the V gene TRBV28; the D gene is possibly TRBD2 (6 bases). Germline assignment: CDR1 MDHEN and CDR2 SYDVKM. V was cut by 5 bases and J by 0 bases, with 8 bases left in between. CDR3 length equals 14 residues. CDR3 sequence reads: CASSETSSYNEQFF. The DNA of the CDR3 is TGTGCCAGCAGTGAGACTAGCTCCTACAATGAGCAGTTCTTC.

This clonotype was picked up many times. This chain connects TRBV11-2 to TRBJ2-3; D unclear. CDR1 SGHAT and CDR2 FQNNGV come from the germline V gene. The V and J ends lost 1 base and 4 bases respectively, with 6 bases between them. CDR3 length: 13 residues. CDR3 DNA: TGTGCCAGCAGCTTAGTGTCGGCAGATACGCAGTATTTT. Translation: CASSLVSADTQYF.

This clonotype was counted at least ten times. V is TRBV24-1 and J is TRBJ2-2, with a weak D call TRBD2 (6 bases). The germline gives CDR1 KGHDR, CDR2 SFDVKD. The CDR3 consists of 14 residues. V lost 7 bases and J 4 bases, leaving 12 bases between the germline ends. CDR3 sequence reads: CATRGREPTGELFF. As DNA, the CDR3 is TGTGCCACCAGAGGACGGGAGCCCACCGGGGAGCTGTTTTTT.

This clonotype was observed many times. This chain joins TRBV7-2 and TRBJ2-3, with D uncertain. Germline V gives CDR1 SGHTA, CDR2 FQGNSA. CDR3 length equals 16 residues. V was clipped by 0 bases and J by 0 bases, with 10 bases between them. CDR3 DNA sequence: TGTGCCAGCAGCTTAGCGGCTACCCTTAGCACAGATACGCAGTATTTT. Residues: CASSLAATLSTDTQYF.

This clonotype was seen repeatedly, ten times or more. The V gene is TRBV12-3 or TRBV12-4, the J gene TRBJ2-1; 8 nucleotides match TRBD2. J lost 4 bases, V lost 6 bases, and 11 bases had no gene match. The CDR3 totals 16 residues. The CDR3 protein is CASSQISGSRYNEQFF. The CDR3 DNA follows: TGTGCCAGCAGCCAAATAAGCGGGAGCCGATACAATGAGCAGTTCTTC.

This clonotype showed up many times. V usage is TRBV20-1 and J usage is TRBJ2-3; D gene uncertain. The germline gives CDR1 DFQATT, CDR2 SNEGSKA (reference sequence). Trimming stripped 1 base from V and 3 bases from J, with 8 bases between. The CDR3 spans 13 residues. The CDR3, as DNA: TGCAGTGCTAGAGCGGCTATGACAGATACGCAGTATTTT. This translates into CSARAAMTDTQYF.

Details on this clonotype: With a much larger clone just one base away, this may be a read error. The rearrangement uses TRBV7-9 and TRBJ2-7, with a weak D call TRBD1 (6 bases). This CDR3 has 14 amino acids. Germline CDR1 is SEHNR and CDR2 is FQNEAQ (reference sequence). The CDR3 loop reads CSIQGRTSSYEQYF. CDR3 nucleotides: TGTTCCATACAGGGCCGGACGAGCTCCTACGAGCAGTACTTC.

This clonotype was recorded at least ten times. The gene calls are TRBV20-1 and TRBJ2-5; D not certain. Trimming took off 0 bases at V and 2 bases at J, with 10 bases between the two ends. The CDR3 has 14 amino acids. CDR1 is DFQATT, CDR2 SNEGSKA, per germline (reference sequence). Here the CDR3 reads CSAREVAPQETQYF. The CDR3, as DNA: TGCAGTGCTAGAGAGGTGGCTCCTCAAGAGACCCAGTACTTC.